The 13 T cell receptor beta chains reported below all come from one sample, sequenced in a study of blood T cell repertoires in COVID-19. Assay: immunoSEQ multiplex PCR; the TCRdb copy retains only in-frame clones and omits some. The table shows roughly 99,000 clones, with around 88% occurring only once. The sequencing sample was made of peripheral blood. All receptors derive from a man aged 45-60 years with active or convalescent COVID-19.

The gene calls are TRBV6-5 and TRBJ2-3; D gene ambiguous. The CDR3 is made up of 15 amino acids. In germline, CDR1 is MNHEY, CDR2 SVGAGI. V was shortened by 6 bases and J by 0 bases, with 13 bases between the two germline ends. CDR3 coding DNA: TGTGCCAGCAGAACAGTATTAATTAGCACAGATACGCAGTATTTT. It yields the protein CASRTVLISTDTQYF.

The J gene is TRBJ2-1, the V gene TRBV3-1 (or the pseudogene TRBV3-2), with TRBD2 matching over 14 bases. CDR1 and CDR2 from the germline V gene are LGHDT and YNNKEL (reference sequence). V was clipped by 4 bases and J by 11 bases; unmatched bases: 4. This CDR3 spans 14 amino acids. The DNA for the CDR3 is TGTGCCAGCAGCCGTGGACTAGCGGGAGGAAAGCAGTTCTTC. Translation gives CASSRGLAGGKQFF.

This chain uses TRBV10-1 with TRBJ1-1; possibly TRBD1 for D (5 bases). The CDR3 totals 14 residues. Trimming took 5 bases from V and 3 from J, leaving 13 bases between them. CDR1 and CDR2 from the germline V gene are WNHNN and SYGVQD (reference sequence). CDR3 sequence reads: CASSRTWGDTEAFF. DNA for the CDR3: TGCGCCAGCAGTCGGACCTGGGGGGACACTGAAGCTTTCTTT.

The chain joins TRBV28 to TRBJ2-7, with TRBD1 matching 7 bases. Germline-derived CDR1 and CDR2 are MDHEN and SYDVKM. CDR3 size: 14 residues. J lost 3 bases, V lost 7 bases, and 9 bases had no gene match. The CDR3 sequence is CASNRDRVIYEQYF. In DNA form, the CDR3 reads TGTGCCAGCAACCGCGACAGGGTGATCTACGAGCAGTACTTC.

This clone was counted between two and nine times. The J gene is TRBJ2-1, the V gene TRBV5-1; 10 nucleotides align to TRBD2. Germline V gene sequence: CDR1 SGHRS, CDR2 YFSETQ. Trimming at V came to 4 bases and at J to 5 bases, leaving 9 bases not matched to a gene. The CDR3 extends over 16 amino acids. CDR3 sequence reads: CASSDPGTSVNNEQFF. In nucleotides, the CDR3 is TGCGCCAGCAGCGATCCCGGGACTAGCGTCAACAATGAGCAGTTCTTC.

The J gene is TRBJ2-7, the V gene TRBV7-2; the match to TRBD2 covers 7 bases. The trim removed 1 base at V and 5 bases at J, leaving 8 bases unmatched. The CDR3 covers 15 residues. Per the germline V gene, CDR1 is SGHTA and CDR2 is FQGNSA. The CDR3: CASSLVSAGVDEQYF. The CDR3 nucleotides read TGTGCCAGCAGCTTAGTTTCCGCGGGAGTGGACGAGCAGTACTTC.

This chain links TRBV13 with TRBJ2-7, with 8 bases matching TRBD1. The junction had 3 bases not matched to a gene; V was cut back by 3 bases and J by 5 bases. Per the germline V gene, CDR1 is PRHDT and CDR2 is FYEKMQ (reference sequence). The CDR3 runs to 13 residues. The CDR3 reads CASSFRGRDEQYF. The CDR3 nucleotides are TGTGCCAGCAGCTTCAGGGGGCGCGACGAGCAGTACTTC.

The chain joins TRBV3-1 (or the pseudogene TRBV3-2) to TRBJ2-3, with 7 positions matching TRBD2. Germline CDR1 is LGHDT and CDR2 is YNNKEL (reference sequence). V lost 0 bases, J lost 1 base, and 4 bases stayed unmatched. The CDR3 runs 16 residues. CDR3 protein: CASSQEWEGGTDTQYF. CDR3 coding DNA: TGTGCCAGCAGCCAAGAGTGGGAGGGCGGCACAGATACGCAGTATTTT.

This chain joins TRBV19 and TRBJ2-1; 9 bases align to TRBD2. The CDR3 has 14 amino acids. V lost 6 bases, J lost 6 bases, and 6 bases stayed unmatched. Per germline, CDR1 LNHDA and CDR2 SQIVND (reference sequence). CDR3 region: CASSPSGRPNEQFF. The DNA for the CDR3 is TGTGCCAGTAGCCCCAGCGGGAGGCCCAATGAGCAGTTCTTC.

The chain joins TRBV10-3 to TRBJ1-1; TRBD1 matches at 7 bases. The CDR3 has 13 residues. Germline assignment: CDR1 ENHRY and CDR2 SYGVKD. V lost 7 bases, J lost 2 bases, and 4 bases stayed unmatched. The DNA of the CDR3 is TGTGCCATCACCGCAGGGGGAAACACTGAAGCTTTCTTT. It is translated as CAITAGGNTEAFF.

The chain links TRBV7-9 to TRBJ1-3; possibly TRBD1 for D (5 bases). The CDR3 spans 14 residues. CDR1 is SEHNR and CDR2 is FQNEAQ in the germline V gene (reference sequence). Trimming cost V 7 bases and J 3 bases, with 13 bases left between them. CDR3 residues: CASTPGARGNTIYF. CDR3 nucleotides: TGTGCCAGCACCCCTGGGGCTCGTGGAAACACCATATATTTT.

The chain couples TRBV10-2 to TRBJ2-6; 10 bases fit TRBD1. Trimming cost V 11 bases and J 4 bases; bases outside gene matches: 5. CDR3 length equals 14 residues. CDR1 and CDR2 from the germline V gene are WSHSY and SAAADI. In DNA, the CDR3 is TGCGCCGTCGACAGGGGGCCAGGGGCCAACGTCCTGACTTTC. Protein: CAVDRGPGANVLTF.

The chain joins TRBV20-1 to TRBJ2-7; 12 bases align to TRBD2. V shed 3 bases, J shed 1 base, and the junction held 7 bases outside the gene matches. The CDR3 extends over 16 amino acids. Germline V gene lookup returns CDR1 DFQATT and CDR2 SNEGSKA (reference sequence). As DNA, the CDR3 is TGCAGTGCTAGTCCACTAGCGGGAGGTGCTTCCTACGAGCAGTACTTC. This translates into CSASPLAGGASYEQYF.